The 30 T cell receptor beta chains in this list originate from one sample, sequenced in a study of shared clonotypes between healthy human individuals (dated by TCRdb to the early 2020s). The library was produced with the immunoSEQ multiplex PCR assay. The source is immuneACCESS, and TCRdb retained only in-frame sequences with V and J called. Part of the clones is not carried over; for the studies checked, unresolved V genes explain less than half of this, and the remainder is unexplained. This sample comprises around 1.5 million clones, roughly 98% of them detected only once. The ten largest make up 0.4% to 0.45% of the sample. Sequencing was carried out using naive CD4+ T cells sorted from blood. The sample's cell subset or site, from its label and the paper: CD45RA+ positively selected. These receptors were collected from a man aged 25 to 40 in good health.

The V gene is TRBV7-6, the J gene TRBJ2-1; D may match TRBD1 or TRBD2 (5 bases each). The germline gives CDR1 SGHVS, CDR2 FNYEAQ. The CDR3 consists of 13 residues. Trimming pared 1 base from V and 8 bases from J, leaving 9 bases between. CDR3 region: CASSLERGHEQFF. In DNA, the CDR3 is TGTGCCAGCAGCTTAGAGAGGGGACATGAGCAGTTCTTC.

V usage is TRBV18 and J usage is TRBJ2-1; 9 bases line up with TRBD2. The CDR3 has 14 amino acids. Germline trimming cut 6 bases from V and 7 bases from J; bases unmatched to any gene: 7. Per the germline V gene, CDR1 is KGHSH and CDR2 is LQKENI. The CDR3 protein is CASSPGTSLNEQFF. CDR3 DNA sequence: TGTGCCAGCTCTCCCGGGACTAGCCTGAATGAGCAGTTCTTC.

This rearrangement joins TRBV6-1 to TRBJ2-7; D is undetermined. The germline V gene has CDR1 MNHNS and CDR2 SASEGT. This CDR3 is built from 12 residues. The V end was cut by 4 bases, the J end by 6 bases, with 10 bases between. The CDR3 sequence: CASSGEYSEQYF. DNA for the CDR3: TGTGCCAGCAGTGGAGAGTATAGCGAGCAGTACTTC.

The rearrangement joins TRBV6-5 to TRBJ2-3, with D unresolved. The CDR3 sequence is 13 residues long. V was pared by 6 bases and J by 0 bases, with 7 bases between. Germline V gives CDR1 MNHEY, CDR2 SVGAGI. The CDR3 is CASRTPSTDTQYF. The DNA of the CDR3 is TGTGCCAGCAGGACGCCTAGCACAGATACGCAGTATTTT.

V is TRBV29-1 and J is TRBJ2-1; 10 bases align to TRBD2. Germline V lookup: CDR1 SQVTM, CDR2 ANQGSEA. The CDR3 is 13 amino acids. The V segment lost 8 bases and the J segment 10 bases; nucleotides outside the gene matches: 11. Here the CDR3 DNA reads TGCAGCATATCGGGACTAGCGTTGTACGAGCAGTTCTTC. Amino acids: CSISGLALYEQFF.

The chain uses TRBV5-6 and TRBJ1-1; a weak D match, TRBD1 (6 bases). Trimming stripped 3 bases from V and 4 bases from J, with 16 bases between. The CDR3 runs to 15 residues. CDR1 SGHDT and CDR2 YYEEEE come from the germline V gene. The CDR3 region has the DNA TGTGCCAGCAGCTCCGCTAGGGGGGGCGGCACTGAAGCTTTCTTT. As protein: CASSSARGGGTEAFF.

The J gene is TRBJ2-1, the V gene TRBV27; the match to TRBD1 covers 8 bases. The CDR3 contains 14 residues. Losses at the gene ends were 1 base for V and 10 bases for J; bases not matched to a gene: 6. Germline lookup yields CDR1 MNHEY and CDR2 SMNVEV (reference sequence). This chain's CDR3 is CASSLFGQGREQFF. The CDR3 region has the DNA TGTGCCAGCAGTTTATTCGGACAGGGTCGGGAGCAGTTCTTC.

The rearrangement joins TRBV20-1 to TRBJ1-1; the D gene is possibly TRBD1 (6 bases). V dropped 1 base and J dropped 11 bases, with 11 bases sitting between them. This CDR3 has 11 residues. CDR1 is DFQATT and CDR2 is SNEGSKA in the germline V gene (reference sequence). The CDR3 DNA is TGCAGTGCTAGAGGGACAGATGGTGCTTTCTTT. Amino acid sequence: CSARGTDGAFF.

The chain uses TRBV15 and TRBJ2-3; TRBD1 is a possible D gene (6 bases). CDR1 is LNHNV and CDR2 is YYDKDF in the germline V gene (reference sequence). V was shortened by 2 bases and J by 6 bases, with 21 bases between the two germline ends. The CDR3 consists of 17 residues. The CDR3 bases are TGTGCCACCAGCAGACCCGGACACCAAGGGGACATGGATACGCAGTATTTT. Translated: CATSRPGHQGDMDTQYF.

The rearrangement joins TRBV2 to TRBJ2-2, with a possible D match to TRBD1 (6 bases). Germline lookup yields CDR1 SNHLY and CDR2 FYNNEI. CDR3 length: 14 amino acids. V gave up 7 bases and J gave up 4 bases, with 13 bases separating them. CDR3 nucleotides: TGTGCCAGCACAAGCAGGGGCAGCACCGGGGAGCTGTTTTTT. Encoded protein: CASTSRGSTGELFF.

A single count supports this clone. This chain uses TRBV7-9 with TRBJ1-5; D unclear. V shed 2 bases and J shed 4 bases, with 12 bases lying between them. The CDR3 totals 15 residues. Germline V gene data show CDR1 as SEHNR and CDR2 as FQNEAQ (reference sequence). The CDR3 sequence is CASSLMGGENQPQHF. CDR3 in DNA: TGTGCCAGCAGCTTAATGGGCGGGGAAAATCAGCCCCAGCATTTT.

V is TRBV28 and J is TRBJ2-2; D gene unclear. The CDR3 sequence is 16 residues long. From germline, CDR1 is MDHEN and CDR2 SYDVKM. Trimming shortened V by 4 bases and J by 2 bases, and 14 bases separated the two germline ends. The CDR3 spells CASSSNRAENTGELFF. The CDR3 nucleotides read TGTGCCAGCAGTTCTAATAGGGCAGAAAACACCGGGGAGCTGTTTTTT.

This rearrangement joins TRBV9 to TRBJ2-7; D call uncertain. CDR1 and CDR2 (germline): SGDLS, YYNGEE. V lost 0 bases, J lost 3 bases, and 13 bases lay in between. This CDR3 is 15 amino acids long. This CDR3 reads CASSVAGGSNYEQYF. The CDR3, as DNA: TGTGCCAGCAGCGTAGCAGGCGGCAGTAACTACGAGCAGTACTTC.

Concerning this clone: Other DNA variants within this sample encode the same CDR3. The chain links TRBV5-1 to TRBJ1-2, with D possibly being TRBD1 (5 bases). CDR1 is SGHRS and CDR2 is YFSETQ in the germline V gene. With 1 base removed from V and 2 bases from J, the gap between germline ends came to 9 bases. The CDR3 has 14 residues. CDR3 amino acids: CASSLTAGNYGYTF. The CDR3 DNA follows: TGCGCCAGCAGCTTGACAGCAGGGAACTATGGCTACACCTTC.

The chain has TRBV7-9 and TRBJ2-1, with TRBD2 matching 7 bases. Germline CDR1 SEHNR, CDR2 FQNEAQ (reference sequence). Losses at the gene ends were 6 bases for V and 7 bases for J; bases not matched to a gene: 9. This CDR3 has 14 amino acids. CDR3 nucleotides: TGTGCCAGCAGTCACCCGACTAGCAGGAATGAGCAGTTCTTC. It is translated as CASSHPTSRNEQFF.

The chain uses TRBV10-3 and TRBJ2-7; 9 bases map to TRBD2. Germline-derived CDR1 and CDR2 are ENHRY and SYGVKD. The trim removed 2 bases at V and 5 bases at J, leaving 7 bases unmatched. This CDR3 region has 15 residues. The CDR3 region has the DNA TGTGCCATCAGTGAGAGGCTAGCGGGGATCGACGAGCAGTACTTC. Protein: CAISERLAGIDEQYF.

V is TRBV10-3 and J is TRBJ1-1, with TRBD1 as a possible D gene (5 bases). V lost 3 bases and J 3 bases, leaving 20 bases between the germline ends. The CDR3 spans 17 residues. Germline CDR1 is ENHRY and CDR2 is SYGVKD. In DNA form, the CDR3 reads TGTGCCATCAGTGACCGCGGTCGGGGGGTGCTTGACACTGAAGCTTTCTTT. This codes for CAISDRGRGVLDTEAFF.

The chain has TRBV29-1 and TRBJ2-7; D may correspond to TRBD1 or TRBD2 (5 bases each). V was shortened by 6 bases and J by 4 bases, with 13 bases between the two germline ends. In germline, CDR1 is SQVTM, CDR2 ANQGSEA. The CDR3 spans 12 residues. The CDR3 sequence is CSVSGPPYEQYF. The CDR3 coding sequence is TGCAGCGTCTCGGGACCACCATACGAGCAGTACTTC.

The chain uses TRBV5-6 and TRBJ2-7, with D possibly being TRBD1 or TRBD2 (5 bases each). Germline V lookup: CDR1 SGHDT, CDR2 YYEEEE. The CDR3 is 17 residues long. V was pared by 4 bases and J by 0 bases, with 20 bases between. The CDR3 region is CASSPPKRGATSYEQYF. In nucleotides, the CDR3 is TGTGCCAGCAGCCCCCCGAAGAGGGGCGCAACCTCCTACGAGCAGTACTTC.

The rearrangement links TRBV11-3 to TRBJ2-1; TRBD1 is a possible D gene (5 bases). The CDR3 runs 13 residues. The germline CDR1 and CDR2 sequences are SGHNT and YENEEA. V lost 5 bases and J 12 bases, leaving 17 bases between the germline ends. The CDR3 loop is CASSPARRARQFF. CDR3 in DNA: TGTGCCAGCAGCCCAGCTCGCAGGGCACGGCAGTTCTTC.

The chain joins TRBV15 to TRBJ1-4; D is possibly TRBD1 (5 bases). Germline V gene sequence: CDR1 LNHNV, CDR2 YYDKDF (reference sequence). The CDR3 has 17 amino acids. The germline V and J ends were trimmed by 0 bases and 3 bases, with 14 bases remaining between them. CDR3 amino acids: CATSRDGDAYANEKLFF. The CDR3 DNA is TGTGCCACCAGCAGAGATGGGGACGCCTACGCTAATGAAAAACTGTTTTTT.

The chain joins TRBV29-1 to TRBJ1-3; D perhaps matches TRBD1 (6 bases). Germline CDR1 SQVTM, CDR2 ANQGSEA. The CDR3 sequence is 14 residues long. The V end lost 5 bases, the J end lost 0 bases, and 11 bases lay between the germline ends. The chain's CDR3 is CSVSTGDSGNTIYF. CDR3 nucleotide sequence: TGCAGCGTTTCGACAGGAGACTCTGGAAACACCATATATTTT.

V and J are TRBV10-3 and TRBJ1-4; D perhaps matches TRBD1 (6 bases). The CDR3 extends over 17 amino acids. Germline V gene data show CDR1 as ENHRY and CDR2 as SYGVKD. The V and J ends lost 2 bases and 4 bases respectively, with 17 bases between them. The CDR3 spells CAISEPGHTQGNEKLFF. Written as DNA, the CDR3 is TGTGCCATCAGTGAGCCGGGACACACACAAGGTAATGAAAAACTGTTTTTT.

On this clone itself: Given a much more abundant clone one base away, this may be a read error. The sample contains more than one DNA sequence encoding this CDR3. The chain joins TRBV9 to TRBJ2-3, with D unclear. The germline V gene encodes CDR1 SGDLS and CDR2 YYNGEE. The CDR3 sequence is 11 residues long. V lost 4 bases to trimming and J lost 2 bases, with 2 bases between them. The chain's CDR3 is CASSFTDTQYF. The DNA for the CDR3 is TGTGCCAGCAGCTTCACAGATACGCAGTATTTT.

V gene TRBV19 combines with J gene TRBJ2-7, with 16 bases aligning to TRBD2. Losses at the gene ends were 4 bases for V and 4 bases for J; bases not matched to a gene: 4. This CDR3 comprises 16 residues. Per germline, CDR1 LNHDA and CDR2 SQIVND (reference sequence). The CDR3 DNA sequence: TGTGCCAGTAGTACCGGGACTAGCGGGAGGGCTTACGAGCAGTACTTC. This translates into CASSTGTSGRAYEQYF.

The genes are TRBV7-9 and TRBJ2-1, with D possibly TRBD1 on 5 matching bases. The CDR3 extends over 14 amino acids. V lost 0 bases, J lost 8 bases, and 11 bases lay in between. CDR1 and CDR2 from the germline V gene are SEHNR and FQNEAQ (reference sequence). Here the CDR3 DNA reads TGTGCCAGCAGCTTAGCCCCCACAGGACATGAGCAGTTCTTC. It specifies CASSLAPTGHEQFF.

This chain links TRBV5-6 with TRBJ2-2; D gene ambiguous. Germline V gene lookup returns CDR1 SGHDT and CDR2 YYEEEE. V lost 0 bases and J 4 bases, leaving 13 bases between the germline ends. The CDR3 spans 16 residues. CDR3 nucleotide sequence: TGTGCCAGCAGCTTGGAAACTACTCGAGTCACCGGGGAGCTGTTTTTT. Encoded protein: CASSLETTRVTGELFF. Using reference TRBV5-6 and TRBJ2-2 for the parts outside the CDR3, the full variable domain is DAGVTQSPTHLIKTRGQQVTLRCSPKSGHDTVSWYQQALGQGPQFIFQYYEEEERQRGNFPDRFSGHQFPNYSSELNVNALLLGDSALYLCASSLETTRVTGELFFGEGSRLTVL.

The V call is TRBV7-9, the J call TRBJ1-1; D unresolved. CDR3 length: 14 amino acids. With 5 bases removed from V and 0 bases from J, the gap between germline ends came to 10 bases. The germline CDR1 and CDR2 sequences are SEHNR and FQNEAQ (reference sequence). CDR3 DNA: TGTGCCAGCAGCCGTAGGTTGGTGAACACTGAAGCTTTCTTT. Translated: CASSRRLVNTEAFF.

The genes are TRBV19 and TRBJ1-5; D might be TRBD1 (5 bases). The CDR3 is 12 amino acids. Trimming cost V 2 bases and J 16 bases, with 15 bases left between them. Looked up from germline, CDR1 is LNHDA and CDR2 is SQIVND (reference sequence). DNA for the CDR3: TGTGCCAGTAGTATATTCGGGGCCCGAGTTCATTTT. It specifies CASSIFGARVHF. The entire variable domain, with the rest obtained from reference TRBV19 and TRBJ1-5, is as follows: DGGITQSPKYLFRKEGQNVTLSCEQNLNHDAMYWYRQDPGQGLRLIYYSQIVNDFQKGDIAEGYSVSREKKESFPLTVTSAQKNPTAFYLCASSIFGARVHFGDGTRLSIL.

This chain connects TRBV5-1 to TRBJ1-1, with D perhaps matching TRBD1 (5 bases). The CDR3 runs to 13 residues. CDR1 SGHRS and CDR2 YFSETQ come from the germline V gene. Trimming took 4 bases from V and 14 from J, leaving 21 bases between them. CDR3 residues: CASSGRDRPKSFF. CDR3 nucleotide sequence: TGCGCCAGCAGCGGCCGGGACCGCCCGAAGTCATTCTTT.